This T cell receptor beta chain was identified during a study of T-cell reconstitution after alpha-beta-depleted transplantation in children. Note on this clonotype: Its cognate antigen is unknown.

Preparation of the TCRbeta library involved a method that used unique molecular identifiers. TCRdb reanalysed the PCR reads using MiXCR and keeps one entry per CDR3 protein. The sample includes about 130,000 distinct CDR3 sequences, 9.5% to 10% of them seen just once. Findings and limits, study-wide: Newly produced T cells mostly provided counts and TCRbeta diversity after one year, as hyperexpanded clones declined.

Germline CDR1 is SEHNR and CDR2 is FQNEAQ (reference sequence). The CDR3 loop spans 12 amino acids. With 5 bases removed from V and 7 bases from J, the gap between germline ends came to 10 bases. This sequence originates from a girl younger than two who had a stem cell transplant for combined immunodeficiency, so the T cells may come from the graft donor. This chain links TRBV7-9 with TRBJ2-3, with a weak D call TRBD1 (5 bases). Specimen: PBMCs, mostly from graft donor cells, collected 180 days after TCRalphabeta/CD19-depleted stem cell transplant. The CDR3 is CASSLRAYTQYF. CDR3 nucleotides: TGTGCCAGCAGCCTCAGGGCTTATACGCAGTATTTT. Full variable domain (rest looked up from reference TRBV7-9 and TRBJ2-3): DTGVSQNPRHKITKRGQNVTFRCDPISEHNRLYWYRQTLGQGPEFLTYFQNEAQLEKSRLLSDRFSAERPKGSFSTLEIQRTEQGDSAMYLCASSLRAYTQYFGPGTRLTVL.